The rows below give T cell receptor beta chains drawn from one sample of a study of shared clonotypes between healthy human individuals. Measured with immunoSEQ multiplex PCR; TCRdb has only the in-frame clones, and not every one. The sample records 1.4 million to 1.5 million clones, around 97% being singletons. Specimen: naive CD4+ T cells sorted from blood. All receptors derive from a man aged 25-40 years in good health. Each CDR3 is given with its conserved first and last residue. The D gene is left open where the match is weak.

NA	TRBV5-1	TRBJ1-1	CASSLEGSGRLAFF	TGCGCCAGCAGCTTGGAGGGGAGCGGCAGGCTGGCTTTCTTT
NA	TRBV5-6	TRBJ2-7	CASSLALGNSYEQYF	TGTGCCAGCAGCTTGGCGCTAGGGAACTCCTACGAGCAGTACTTC
NA	TRBV5-1	TRBJ2-2	CASSLMAALARGTGELFF	TGCGCCAGCAGCTTGATGGCGGCTTTGGCCCGGGGCACCGGGGAGCTGTTTTTT
TRBD2	TRBV7-9	TRBJ2-7	CASSLEGGRIYEQYF	TGTGCCAGCAGCTTAGAAGGCGGGAGGATCTACGAGCAGTACTTC
TRBD2	TRBV7-3	TRBJ2-2	CASSLMGRLAGGTTGELFF	TGTGCCAGCAGCTTAATGGGACGACTAGCGGGTGGGACAACCGGGGAGCTGTTTTTT
NA	TRBV7-2	TRBJ2-7	CASSPQFQFDEQYF	TGTGCCAGCAGCCCCCAGTTTCAATTTGACGAGCAGTACTTC
NA	TRBV7-9	TRBJ1-5	CASSLSGGSNQPQHF	TGTGCCAGCAGCTTGTCCGGGGGTAGCAATCAGCCCCAGCATTTT
TRBD1	TRBV2	TRBJ2-7	CASKGGQAEQYF	TGTGCCAGCAAGGGGGGACAGGCGGAGCAGTACTTC
TRBD2	TRBV7-9	TRBJ2-3	CASSFRSGVRSTDTQYF	TGTGCCAGCAGCTTTAGAAGCGGGGTAAGGAGCACAGATACGCAGTATTTT
NA	TRBV20-1	TRBJ2-7	CSARGQPGQYF	TGCAGTGCTAGAGGACAGCCTGGGCAGTACTTC
TRBD2	TRBV18	TRBJ2-3	CASSPISGSGTDTQYF	TGTGCCAGCTCACCAATAAGCGGGAGTGGCACAGATACGCAGTATTTT
NA	TRBV4-3	TRBJ1-5	CASSQDFRASSNQPQHF	TGCGCCAGCAGCCAAGATTTCCGGGCATCGAGCAATCAGCCCCAGCATTTT
NA	TRBV25-1	TRBJ1-1	CASRPPYNTEAFF	TGTGCCAGCAGGCCCCCCTACAACACTGAAGCTTTCTTT
NA	TRBV18	TRBJ2-3	CASSPISGSTDTQYF	TGTGCCAGCTCACCAATATCGGGGAGCACAGATACGCAGTATTTT
TRBD2	TRBV5-1	TRBJ2-1	CASRSGLAVSSYNEQFF	TGCGCCAGCAGATCCGGACTAGCTGTGAGCTCCTACAATGAGCAGTTCTTC
NA	TRBV2	TRBJ2-7	CASNIVLRATYEQYF	TGTGCCAGCAATATAGTCCTGAGGGCTACCTACGAGCAGTACTTC